The 25 T cell receptor beta chains given below trace back to one sample, sequenced in a study of T cells of healthy individuals. TCRdb re-analysed the 5' RACE reads in MiXCR, keeping a single row per CDR3 protein. This sample carries 90,000 to 100,000 distinct CDR3 sequences, approximately 16% of them seen once, and the ten largest clones take approximately 5.7%. Receptor source: a human donor in good health.

The sample holds many counts of this clonotype. V usage is TRBV12-3 or TRBV12-4 and J usage is TRBJ1-5; TRBD1 matches 8 bases. CDR3 length: 13 amino acids. V was pared by 5 bases and J by 6 bases, with 3 bases of the junction left unmatched. CDR3 bases: TGTGCCAGCAGTGGGACAGGAGGTCAGCCCCAGCATTTT. Translating gives CASSGTGGQPQHF.

The rearrangement links TRBV28 to TRBJ2-7, with 12 bases identical to TRBD2. This CDR3 region has 15 residues. Germline V lookup: CDR1 MDHEN, CDR2 SYDVKM. J gave up 6 bases and V 6 bases, and 9 bases lay outside the gene matches. The DNA for the CDR3 is TGTGCCAGCAGCCCCCTAGCGGGAGGGTCTCGCGAGCAGTACTTC. Its protein product is CASSPLAGGSREQYF. Variable domain in full (rest from reference TRBV28 and TRBJ2-7): DVKVTQSSRYLVKRTGEKVFLECVQDMDHENMFWYRQDPGLGLRLIYFSYDVKMKEKGDIPEGYSVSREKKERFSLILESASTNQTSMYLCASSPLAGGSREQYFGPGTRLTVT.

The V and J genes are TRBV11-2 and TRBJ1-1, with D possibly matching TRBD1 (5 bases). Germline assignment: CDR1 SGHAT and CDR2 FQNNGV. The CDR3 totals 11 residues. V shed 2 bases and J shed 11 bases, with 9 bases lying between them. The CDR3 spells CASSLSGEAFF. CDR3 DNA: TGTGCCAGCAGCTTATCGGGGGAGGCTTTCTTT.

This clonotype was seen more than once but under ten times. The V and J genes are TRBV11-2 and TRBJ2-2; 8 bases fit TRBD2. The CDR3 loop spans 19 amino acids. Trimming cost V 4 bases and J 8 bases; bases outside gene matches: 21. Germline loops: CDR1 SGHAT, CDR2 FQNNGV. The CDR3 sequence is CASSSPLGTRSGERGELFF. CDR3 coding DNA: TGTGCCAGCAGCTCACCTCTCGGGACTAGATCGGGTGAAAGGGGGGAGCTGTTTTTT.

This clonotype was recorded a few times. This chain connects TRBV4-1 to TRBJ2-5; D might be TRBD1 (6 bases). This CDR3 contains 15 residues. With 0 bases removed from V and 1 base from J, the gap between germline ends came to 9 bases. CDR1 is MGHRA, CDR2 YSYEKL, per germline. This CDR3 reads CASSQDRDTQETQYF. The DNA for the CDR3 is TGCGCCAGCAGCCAAGACCGGGACACCCAAGAGACCCAGTACTTC.

The chain links TRBV12-3 or TRBV12-4 to TRBJ2-1; D possibly corresponds to TRBD2 (6 bases). V gave up 10 bases and J gave up 3 bases, with 19 bases separating them. There are 15 residues in the CDR3. The CDR3 DNA sequence: TGTGCCAACACATCGGAACTAGCTGGCTACAATGAGCAGTTCTTC. Translation: CANTSELAGYNEQFF.

This chain uses TRBV20-1 with TRBJ2-7; 8 positions match TRBD1. Trimming removed 1 base from V and 5 bases from J; junction bases left unmatched: 10. CDR1 and CDR2 (germline): DFQATT, SNEGSKA (reference sequence). The CDR3 loop spans 15 amino acids. This chain's CDR3 is CSARGLDRDVNEQYF. The DNA of the CDR3 is TGCAGTGCTAGAGGTCTGGACAGGGATGTGAACGAGCAGTACTTC.

This clonotype was counted many times. J is TRBJ2-2 and V is TRBV19; D possibly matches TRBD1 or TRBD2 (7 bases each). This CDR3 region has 16 residues. The germline V gene has CDR1 LNHDA and CDR2 SQIVND (reference sequence). Trimming pared 5 bases from V and 4 bases from J, leaving 17 bases between. Here the CDR3 reads CASSPTGAGATGELFF. The CDR3 coding sequence is TGTGCCAGTAGTCCCACAGGGGCGGGGGCCACCGGGGAGCTGTTTTTT.

This clonotype was seen a handful of times. The chain is built from TRBV29-1 and TRBJ2-2; 7 nucleotides match TRBD2. Germline-derived CDR1 and CDR2 are SQVTM and ANQGSEA. The CDR3 contains 14 residues. V shed 8 bases, J shed 3 bases, and the junction held 9 bases outside the gene matches. CDR3 DNA sequence: TGCAGCTCGGGGGAGGGTACGGACACCGGGGAGCTGTTTTTT. Its translation: CSSGEGTDTGELFF.

This clonotype was seen many times. The rearrangement joins TRBV19 to TRBJ2-3; D is possibly TRBD1 (6 bases). Trimming shortened V by 5 bases and J by 4 bases, and 16 bases separated the two germline ends. Germline V gene sequence: CDR1 LNHDA, CDR2 SQIVND (reference sequence). This CDR3 has 15 amino acids. The CDR3 nucleotides read TGTGCCAGTAGTGAAACAGGGTCTGCCGCAGATACGCAGTATTTT. This encodes CASSETGSAADTQYF.

Of note for this clonotype: This sequence may be a read error, since a much larger clone differs from it by one base. The genes are TRBV5-5 and TRBJ2-3; D is perhaps TRBD2 (6 bases). The CDR3 is made up of 14 amino acids. Germline V gene data show CDR1 as SGHKS and CDR2 as YYEKEE (reference sequence). The CDR3 coding sequence is TGTGTCAGCAGCGCCACGGGAGGCACAGATACGCAGTATTTT. Translating it yields CVSSATGGTDTQYF.

This clonotype showed up many times. V and J are TRBV7-9 and TRBJ2-7; 7 bases fit TRBD1. The CDR3 length is 15 residues. V gave up 6 bases and J gave up 1 base; unmatched junction bases: 9. The V gene's germline CDR1 is SEHNR and CDR2 FQNEAQ (reference sequence). The DNA for the CDR3 is TGTGCCAGCAGTTCAGACAGGGACCCTTCCTACGAGCAGTACTTC. It yields the protein CASSSDRDPSYEQYF.

This clonotype was detected only a few times. The V gene is TRBV5-6, the J gene TRBJ2-2, with D uncertain. V was trimmed by 1 base and J by 1 base, leaving 5 bases between them. This CDR3 is built from 14 residues. CDR1 is SGHDT, CDR2 YYEEEE, per germline. The CDR3 DNA is TGTGCCAGCAGCTTGAGGCAGAACACCGGGGAGCTGTTTTTT. It encodes CASSLRQNTGELFF.

This clonotype was picked up one time. The chain uses TRBV7-2 and TRBJ2-7, with 7 bases lining up with TRBD2. Germline CDR1 SGHTA, CDR2 FQGNSA. V was pared by 1 base and J by 3 bases, with 3 bases of the junction left unmatched. The length of the CDR3 is 14 residues. The chain's CDR3 is CASSLVAGDYEQYF. CDR3 nucleotides: TGTGCCAGCAGCTTAGTAGCGGGTGACTACGAGCAGTACTTC.

This clonotype was found once. The chain joins TRBV29-1 to TRBJ1-2; no definite D call. The CDR3 extends over 14 amino acids. Trimming shortened V by 1 base and J by 4 bases, and 13 bases separated the two germline ends. Germline loops: CDR1 SQVTM, CDR2 ANQGSEA. CDR3 in amino acids: CSVEGSAELYGYTF. The CDR3 nucleotides are TGCAGCGTTGAAGGGAGTGCAGAGCTCTATGGCTACACCTTC.

This clonotype was seen at least ten times. This chain connects TRBV2 to TRBJ1-4; the match to TRBD1 covers 11 bases. Germline CDR1 SNHLY, CDR2 FYNNEI. V was pared by 8 bases and J by 8 bases, with 4 bases of the junction left unmatched. CDR3 length equals 13 residues. The CDR3, as DNA: TGTGCCAGCCGTTGGACAGGGGGCGAAAAACTGTTTTTT. Amino acid sequence: CASRWTGGEKLFF.

This clonotype was picked up many times. The CDR3 region is CATSDFRLAGQETQYF. DNA of the CDR3: TGTGCCACCAGTGATTTCCGTCTAGCGGGACAAGAGACCCAGTACTTC. The chain uses TRBV24-1 and TRBJ2-5; 9 bases are shared with TRBD2. Germline trimming cut 1 base from V and 2 bases from J; bases unmatched to any gene: 4. This CDR3 is built from 16 residues. The V gene's germline CDR1 is KGHDR and CDR2 SFDVKD.

With regard to this clonotype: The CDR3 carries no conserved terminal phenylalanine or tryptophan, so it likely arises from a read error. The V call is TRBV12-3 or TRBV12-4, the J call TRBJ2-7; 7 bases fit TRBD2. V was clipped by 6 bases and J by 2 bases; unmatched bases: 10. The CDR3 totals 15 residues. The CDR3 DNA sequence: TGTGCCAGCAGCCCCCTGGGGGGGTGGACCTACGAGCAGTACCTC. Translation gives CASSPLGGWTYEQYL.

This clonotype appeared many times. The chain links TRBV2 to TRBJ2-6; 7 bases match TRBD1. Germline lookup yields CDR1 SNHLY and CDR2 FYNNEI. The CDR3 is 15 residues long. V was pared by 7 bases and J by 2 bases, with 5 bases of the junction left unmatched. Here the CDR3 DNA reads TGTGCCAGCACGACAGGACAGGCTGGGGCCAACGTCCTGACTTTC. This sequence encodes CASTTGQAGANVLTF. The full variable domain, rest sourced from reference TRBV2 and TRBJ2-6, is EPEVTQTPSHQVTQMGQEVILRCVPISNHLYFYWYRQILGQKVEFLVSFYNNEISEKSEIFDDQFSVERPDGSNFTLKIRSTKLEDSAMYFCASTTGQAGANVLTFGAGSRLTVL.

This clonotype has at least ten counts. The chain combines TRBV27 with TRBJ2-7; no reliable D call. CDR1 and CDR2 from the germline V gene are MNHEY and SMNVEV (reference sequence). V lost 0 bases, J lost 4 bases, and 13 bases lay in between. CDR3 length: 15 amino acids. The CDR3 DNA follows: TGTGCCAGCAGTTTATCGAGTCAGCCACCTTACGAGCAGTACTTC. It codes for CASSLSSQPPYEQYF.

V usage is TRBV5-1 and J usage is TRBJ2-3; the match to TRBD1 covers 7 bases. Per germline, CDR1 SGHRS and CDR2 YFSETQ. This CDR3 has 15 amino acids. The trim removed 0 bases at V and 4 bases at J, leaving 5 bases unmatched. The CDR3 region is CASSLELTGSDTQYF. In DNA form, the CDR3 reads TGCGCCAGCAGCTTGGAACTGACAGGGTCAGATACGCAGTATTTT. Full variable domain (outside the CDR3, taken from reference TRBV5-1 and TRBJ2-3): KAGVTQTPRYLIKTRGQQVTLSCSPISGHRSVSWYQQTPGQGLQFLFEYFSETQRNKGNFPGRFSGRQFSNSRSEMNVSTLELGDSALYLCASSLELTGSDTQYFGPGTRLTVL.

The V and J genes are TRBV13 and TRBJ2-7, with unresolved D. There are 15 residues in the CDR3. V lost 5 bases, J lost 0 bases, and 14 bases lay in between. Germline V gives CDR1 PRHDT, CDR2 FYEKMQ (reference sequence). CDR3 sequence (DNA): TGTGCCAGCAGCCTAAGTGATGGAAGCTCCTACGAGCAGTACTTC. Amino acid sequence: CASSLSDGSSYEQYF.

This sequence joins TRBV9 and TRBJ2-3; 9 bases align to TRBD2. The CDR3 runs to 15 residues. Losses at the gene ends were 0 bases for V and 1 base for J; bases not matched to a gene: 0. Germline V gene data show CDR1 as SGDLS and CDR2 as YYNGEE. The CDR3 bases are TGTGCCAGCAGCGTAGTAGCGGGGGGCACAGATACGCAGTATTTT. Translating gives CASSVVAGGTDTQYF.

This clonotype was picked up many times. The chain is built from TRBV18 and TRBJ2-7, with D possibly being TRBD1 (7 bases). The CDR3 has 15 amino acids. Deletions cut 2 bases from V and 1 base from J, with 12 bases between. Germline CDR1 reads KGHSH; CDR2 reads LQKENI. As DNA, the CDR3 is TGTGCCAGCTCACCAACGACAGGGACTTCCTACGAGCAGTACTTC. It encodes CASSPTTGTSYEQYF.

This clonotype was observed at least ten times. The rearrangement links TRBV7-9 to TRBJ2-1; D possibly corresponds to TRBD1 (5 bases). With 2 bases removed from V and 7 bases from J, the gap between germline ends came to 12 bases. Germline V gene lookup returns CDR1 SEHNR and CDR2 FQNEAQ (reference sequence). The CDR3 spans 14 residues. CDR3 DNA sequence: TGTGCCAGCAGCTTACGCAGGGATCCAAATGAGCAGTTCTTC. This codes for CASSLRRDPNEQFF.